This entry features one T cell receptor beta chain sequence. The PCR made use of 60 Vbeta and 13 Jbeta primers. Measured with immunoSEQ multiplex PCR; TCRdb has only the in-frame clones, and not every one. The table has about 120,000 clones, more than 60% seen once. The data were obtained in a study of cytomegalovirus exposure and HLA in healthy donors. Sequenced sample: PBMCs. The origin of this receptor is a middle-aged man in good health and CMV-seropositive.

CDR3 sequence (DNA): TGCGCCAGCAGCTTAGGGGTAAACACCGGGGAGCTGTTTTTT. Its translation: CASSLGVNTGELFF. The chain links TRBV5-1 to TRBJ2-2, with D tentatively TRBD1 (5 bases). Germline V gene data show CDR1 as SGHRS and CDR2 as YFSETQ. V was trimmed by 2 bases and J by 2 bases, leaving 7 bases between them. The CDR3 consists of 14 residues.